The 20 T cell receptor beta chains in this list originate from one sample, sequenced in a study of blood T cell repertoires in COVID-19. Data came from immunoSEQ multiplex PCR; TCRdb stores just in-frame clones and leaves some out. In the table there are under 130,000 clones, 81% of which are singletons. Sequences were obtained from peripheral blood. Receptors originate from a man aged 80 or over with acute or convalescent COVID-19.

The rearrangement links TRBV28 to TRBJ1-5; 10 positions agree with TRBD1. CDR1 is MDHEN and CDR2 is SYDVKM in the germline V gene. Germline trimming cut 4 bases from V and 3 bases from J; bases unmatched to any gene: 6. This CDR3 region has 16 residues. The CDR3 sequence: CASSSGTGADNQPQHF. For the CDR3, the DNA is TGTGCCAGCAGTTCCGGGACAGGGGCAGACAATCAGCCCCAGCATTTT.

The chain is built from TRBV28 and TRBJ2-7; tentative D call: TRBD1 (5 bases). In germline, CDR1 is MDHEN, CDR2 SYDVKM. Between the trimmed V and J ends, which lost 6 bases and 3 bases, there was a span of 18 bases. The CDR3 consists of 15 residues. As DNA, the CDR3 is TGTGCCAGCAGAAGTACAGGATACGCGGACTACGAGCAGTACTTC. Its protein product is CASRSTGYADYEQYF.

CDR3 in DNA: TGTGCCAGCAGCAAATCCTACGGGGTCCCCGAAGCTTTCTTT. This sequence encodes CASSKSYGVPEAFF. The rearrangement links TRBV6-5 to TRBJ1-1; D gene unclear. Trimming stripped 6 bases from V and 8 bases from J, with 19 bases between. Germline V lookup: CDR1 MNHEY, CDR2 SVGAGI. This CDR3 contains 14 residues.

The chain links TRBV12-5 to TRBJ1-2; TRBD1 matches at 7 bases. The CDR3 runs 14 residues. CDR1 is LGHNT, CDR2 FRNRAP, per germline. The ends lost 7 bases at V and 2 bases at J; junction bases unmatched: 7. This CDR3 reads CASARDRSNYGYTF. CDR3 bases: TGTGCTAGTGCCCGGGACAGATCAAACTATGGCTACACCTTC.

The chain couples TRBV5-1 to TRBJ2-2; no clear D gene. V was shortened by 0 bases and J by 5 bases, with 11 bases between the two germline ends. Germline assignment: CDR1 SGHRS and CDR2 YFSETQ. This CDR3 spans 15 amino acids. The CDR3 here is CASSLDSVRTGELFF. CDR3 coding DNA: TGCGCCAGCAGCTTGGATTCAGTGCGGACCGGGGAGCTGTTTTTT.

This clone was found many times. The chain links TRBV30 to TRBJ2-7, with TRBD1 as a possible D gene (5 bases). This CDR3 spans 14 amino acids. V was shortened by 3 bases and J by 4 bases, with 16 bases between the two germline ends. Germline V gene sequence: CDR1 GTSNPN, CDR2 SVGIG (reference sequence). The CDR3 DNA reads as TGTGCCTGGAGCCCAAAAGGGGCAGAATACGAGCAGTACTTC. Translated: CAWSPKGAEYEQYF.

V usage is TRBV11-2 and J usage is TRBJ2-1, with D uncertain. This CDR3 has 14 amino acids. Trimming shortened V by 3 bases and J by 9 bases, and 15 bases separated the two germline ends. The germline gives CDR1 SGHAT, CDR2 FQNNGV. This CDR3 is CASSLALRWSEQFF. The DNA for the CDR3 is TGTGCCAGCAGCTTGGCACTCCGCTGGAGTGAGCAGTTCTTC.

The rearrangement uses TRBV28 and TRBJ2-1, with 9 nucleotides matching TRBD1. The CDR3 runs 16 residues. The junction had 18 bases not matched to a gene; V was cut back by 4 bases and J by 14 bases. Germline assignment: CDR1 MDHEN and CDR2 SYDVKM. The CDR3 spells CASSSGTGWGLMRKFF. The CDR3, as DNA: TGTGCCAGCAGTTCTGGGACAGGGTGGGGGTTGATGAGAAAGTTCTTC. The full variable domain, with the rest looked up from reference TRBV28 and TRBJ2-1, is DVKVTQSSRYLVKRTGEKVFLECVQDMDHENMFWYRQDPGLGLRLIYFSYDVKMKEKGDIPEGYSVSREKKERFSLILESASTNQTSMYLCASSSGTGWGLMRKFFGPGTRLTVL.

The V call is TRBV11-2, the J call TRBJ2-1; a weak D match, TRBD2 (5 bases). The CDR3 consists of 14 residues. CDR1 and CDR2 from the germline V gene are SGHAT and FQNNGV. The ends were cut back, 3 bases at V and 0 bases at J, with 6 bases in the middle. This chain's CDR3 is CASSLRDSYNEQFF. The CDR3, as DNA: TGTGCCAGCAGCTTGAGGGACTCCTACAATGAGCAGTTCTTC.

The chain is built from TRBV24-1 and TRBJ1-5; no definite D call. The CDR3 length is 16 residues. CDR1 is KGHDR and CDR2 is SFDVKD in the germline V gene. Trimming removed 4 bases from V and 9 bases from J, with 21 bases in between. Written as DNA, the CDR3 is TGTGCCACCAGTGACCCCCGAATCGGTAGTTCGCCGCCCCAGCATTTT. Translation: CATSDPRIGSSPPQHF.

The chain is built from TRBV2 and TRBJ1-6, with D hard to call. Germline V gene data show CDR1 as SNHLY and CDR2 as FYNNEI. V lost 8 bases to trimming and J lost 0 bases, with 11 bases between them. This CDR3 is built from 15 residues. Here the CDR3 reads CASQREVSYNSPLHF. CDR3 in DNA: TGTGCCAGCCAGCGGGAAGTCTCCTATAATTCACCCCTCCACTTT.

The chain couples TRBV2 to TRBJ2-4; weak D call: TRBD1 (6 bases). This CDR3 has 14 amino acids. V lost 6 bases and J 0 bases, leaving 9 bases between the germline ends. Germline CDR1 reads SNHLY; CDR2 reads FYNNEI. The CDR3 DNA follows: TGTGCCAGCAGGGACAGCCTAGCCAAAAACATTCAGTACTTC. Protein sequence: CASRDSLAKNIQYF.

This clone came up once. The chain couples TRBV12-3 or TRBV12-4 to TRBJ2-5; D perhaps matches TRBD1 (7 bases). The CDR3 extends over 13 amino acids. The V gene lost 5 bases and the J gene lost 6 bases, with 13 bases spanning the gap. The CDR3 here is CASSRGRGKTQYF. The DNA of the CDR3 is TGTGCCAGCAGTAGGGGGCGCGGGAAGACCCAGTACTTC.

The chain uses TRBV9 and TRBJ1-2; the D gene is possibly TRBD1 (6 bases). The V gene lost 4 bases and the J gene lost 2 bases, with 9 bases spanning the gap. This CDR3 comprises 13 residues. Looked up from germline, CDR1 is SGDLS and CDR2 is YYNGEE. CDR3: CASSPGTNYGYTF. In DNA form, the CDR3 reads TGTGCCAGCAGCCCTGGGACAAACTATGGCTACACCTTC.

This clone showed up just once. The chain is built from TRBV5-1 and TRBJ2-7; 10 nucleotides line up with TRBD1. Germline V lookup: CDR1 SGHRS, CDR2 YFSETQ. The length of the CDR3 is 15 residues. V gave up 0 bases and J gave up 5 bases; unmatched junction bases: 5. The CDR3 here is CASSLVGGTGDEQYF. Written as DNA, the CDR3 is TGCGCCAGCAGCTTGGTCGGCGGGACAGGGGACGAGCAGTACTTC. Filled out from reference TRBV5-1 and TRBJ2-7, the complete variable domain reads KAGVTQTPRYLIKTRGQQVTLSCSPISGHRSVSWYQQTPGQGLQFLFEYFSETQRNKGNFPGRFSGRQFSNSRSEMNVSTLELGDSALYLCASSLVGGTGDEQYFGPGTRLTVT.

The chain uses TRBV19 and TRBJ1-5; the match to TRBD1 covers 9 bases. Per the germline V gene, CDR1 is LNHDA and CDR2 is SQIVND (reference sequence). The CDR3 extends over 16 amino acids. The trim removed 5 bases at V and 1 base at J, leaving 6 bases unmatched. This chain's CDR3 is CASSQRDRASNQPQHF. CDR3 in DNA: TGTGCCAGTAGTCAAAGGGACAGGGCAAGCAATCAGCCCCAGCATTTT. The full variable domain, with the rest looked up from reference TRBV19 and TRBJ1-5, is DGGITQSPKYLFRKEGQNVTLSCEQNLNHDAMYWYRQDPGQGLRLIYYSQIVNDFQKGDIAEGYSVSREKKESFPLTVTSAQKNPTAFYLCASSQRDRASNQPQHFGDGTRLSIL.

The chain combines TRBV9 with TRBJ2-5, with 7 nucleotides matching TRBD1. Trimming at V came to 3 bases and at J to 2 bases, leaving 4 bases not matched to a gene. Germline lookup yields CDR1 SGDLS and CDR2 YYNGEE. The length of the CDR3 is 14 residues. The CDR3 region has the DNA TGTGCCAGCAGCGCTTGGACAGGACAAGAGACCCAGTACTTC. It encodes CASSAWTGQETQYF.

This chain joins TRBV5-1 and TRBJ1-2, with D perhaps TRBD1 (5 bases). Looked up from germline, CDR1 is SGHRS and CDR2 is YFSETQ. The CDR3 is made up of 13 amino acids. V was shortened by 0 bases and J by 6 bases, with 9 bases between the two germline ends. The CDR3 DNA reads as TGCGCCAGCAGCTTGGAGGGGCCGGATGGCTACACCTTC. This encodes CASSLEGPDGYTF.

The CDR3, as DNA: TGTGCCAGCAGCCAAGGGGGCGCGAGGAGAGCGCCGACAGATACGCAGTATTTT. As protein: CASSQGGARRAPTDTQYF. V is TRBV14 and J is TRBJ2-3, with a weak D call TRBD1 (5 bases). The CDR3 contains 18 residues. The V gene lost 1 base and the J gene lost 3 bases, with 20 bases spanning the gap. Germline V CDR1 and CDR2: SGHDN, FVKESK. Using reference TRBV14 and TRBJ2-3 for the parts outside the CDR3, the full variable domain is EAGVTQFPSHSVIEKGQTVTLRCDPISGHDNLYWYRRVMGKEIKFLLHFVKESKQDESGMPNNRFLAERTGGTYSTLKVQPAELEDSGVYFCASSQGGARRAPTDTQYFGPGTRLTVL.

The J gene is TRBJ2-1, the V gene TRBV18, with TRBD2 identical over 9 bases. The germline V gene encodes CDR1 KGHSH and CDR2 LQKENI. Trimming removed 0 bases from V and 6 bases from J; junction bases left unmatched: 0. This CDR3 region has 14 residues. CDR3 amino acids: CASSPPGLANEQFF. The CDR3 DNA reads as TGTGCCAGCTCACCACCGGGACTAGCCAATGAGCAGTTCTTC. The variable domain in full, completed from reference TRBV18 and TRBJ2-1, reads NAGVMQNPRHLVRRRGQEARLRCSPMKGHSHVYWYRQLPEEGLKFMVYLQKENIIDESGMPKERFSAEFPKEGPSILRIQQVVRGDSAAYFCASSPPGLANEQFFGPGTRLTVL.